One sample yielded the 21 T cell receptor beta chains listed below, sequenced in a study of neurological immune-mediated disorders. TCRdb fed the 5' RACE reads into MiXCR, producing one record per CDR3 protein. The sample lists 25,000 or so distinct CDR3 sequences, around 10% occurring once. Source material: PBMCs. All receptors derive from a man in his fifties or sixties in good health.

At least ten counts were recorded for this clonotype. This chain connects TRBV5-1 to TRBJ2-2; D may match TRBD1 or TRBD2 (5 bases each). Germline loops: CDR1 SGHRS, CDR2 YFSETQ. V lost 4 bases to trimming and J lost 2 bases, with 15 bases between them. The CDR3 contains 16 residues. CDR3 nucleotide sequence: TGCGCCAGCAGCCCGCACCGGGACCCTAACACCGGGGAGCTGTTTTTT. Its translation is CASSPHRDPNTGELFF.

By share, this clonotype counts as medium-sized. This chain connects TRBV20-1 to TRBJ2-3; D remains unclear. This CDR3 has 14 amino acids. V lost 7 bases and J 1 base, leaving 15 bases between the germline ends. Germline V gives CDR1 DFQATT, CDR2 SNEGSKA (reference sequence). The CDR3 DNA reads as TGCAGTGACTACTACCAACCCGGCACAGATACGCAGTATTTT. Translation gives CSDYYQPGTDTQYF.

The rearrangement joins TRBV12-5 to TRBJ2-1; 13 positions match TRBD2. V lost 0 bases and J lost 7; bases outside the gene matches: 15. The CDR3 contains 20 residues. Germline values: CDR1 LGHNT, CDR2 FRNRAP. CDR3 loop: CASGLVRDGVLAGGRNEQFF. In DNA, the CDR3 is TGTGCTAGTGGTTTGGTACGGGATGGCGTACTAGCGGGGGGGCGTAATGAGCAGTTCTTC.

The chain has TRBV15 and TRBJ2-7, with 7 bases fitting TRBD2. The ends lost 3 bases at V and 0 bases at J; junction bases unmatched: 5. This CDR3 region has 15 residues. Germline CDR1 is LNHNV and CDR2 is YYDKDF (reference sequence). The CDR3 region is CATSRPSGTSYEQYF. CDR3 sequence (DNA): TGTGCCACCAGCAGGCCTAGCGGAACCTCCTACGAGCAGTACTTC.

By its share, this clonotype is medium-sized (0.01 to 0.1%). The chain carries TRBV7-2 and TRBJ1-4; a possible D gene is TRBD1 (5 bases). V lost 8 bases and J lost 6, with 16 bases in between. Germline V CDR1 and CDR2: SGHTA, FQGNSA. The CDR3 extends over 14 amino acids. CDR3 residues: CASRKGVVYEKLFF. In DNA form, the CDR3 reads TGTGCCAGCCGGAAAGGGGTAGTGTATGAAAAACTGTTTTTT. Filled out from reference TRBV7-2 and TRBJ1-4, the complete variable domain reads GAGVSQSPSNKVTEKGKDVELRCDPISGHTALYWYRQSLGQGLEFLIYFQGNSAPDKSGLPSDRFSAERTGGSVSTLTIQRTQQEDSAVYLCASRKGVVYEKLFFGSGTQLSVL.

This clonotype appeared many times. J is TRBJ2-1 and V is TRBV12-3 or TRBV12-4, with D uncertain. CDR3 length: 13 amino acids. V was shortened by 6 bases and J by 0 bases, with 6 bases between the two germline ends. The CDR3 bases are TGTGCCAGCAGCCTCACCTCCTACAATGAGCAGTTCTTC. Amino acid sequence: CASSLTSYNEQFF.

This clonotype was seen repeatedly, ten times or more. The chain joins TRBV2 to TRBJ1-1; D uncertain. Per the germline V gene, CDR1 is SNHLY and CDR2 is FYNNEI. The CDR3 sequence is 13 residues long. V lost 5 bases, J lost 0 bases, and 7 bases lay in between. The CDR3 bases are TGTGCCAGCAGTTATGAGTTGAACACTGAAGCTTTCTTT. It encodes CASSYELNTEAFF.

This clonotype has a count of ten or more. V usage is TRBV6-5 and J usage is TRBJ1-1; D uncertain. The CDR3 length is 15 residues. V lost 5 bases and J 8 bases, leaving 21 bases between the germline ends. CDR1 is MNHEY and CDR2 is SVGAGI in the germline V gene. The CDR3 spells CASSRGAGLGREAFF. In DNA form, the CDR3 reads TGTGCCAGCAGTCGTGGCGCAGGACTCGGTAGAGAAGCTTTCTTT.

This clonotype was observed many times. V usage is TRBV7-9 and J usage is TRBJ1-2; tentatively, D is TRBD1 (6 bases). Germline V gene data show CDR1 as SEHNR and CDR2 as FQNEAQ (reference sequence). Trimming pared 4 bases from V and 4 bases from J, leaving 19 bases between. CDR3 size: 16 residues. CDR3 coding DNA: TGTGCCAGCAGCTCCCCCAGACAGGCGGGTATCTATGGCTACACCTTC. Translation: CASSSPRQAGIYGYTF.

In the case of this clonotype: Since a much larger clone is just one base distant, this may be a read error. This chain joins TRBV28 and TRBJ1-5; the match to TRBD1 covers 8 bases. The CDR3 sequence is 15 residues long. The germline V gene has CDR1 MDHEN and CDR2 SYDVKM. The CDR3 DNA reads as TGTGCCAGCACCCATCAGGGGGCGAACAATCGGCCCCAGCATTTT. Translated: CASTHQGANNRPQHF.

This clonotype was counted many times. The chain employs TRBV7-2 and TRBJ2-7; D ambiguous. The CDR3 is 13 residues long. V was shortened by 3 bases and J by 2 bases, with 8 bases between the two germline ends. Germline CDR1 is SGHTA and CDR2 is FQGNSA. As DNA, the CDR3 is TGTGCCAGCAGCTTTCTATGGGCCTACGAGCAGTACTTC. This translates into CASSFLWAYEQYF.

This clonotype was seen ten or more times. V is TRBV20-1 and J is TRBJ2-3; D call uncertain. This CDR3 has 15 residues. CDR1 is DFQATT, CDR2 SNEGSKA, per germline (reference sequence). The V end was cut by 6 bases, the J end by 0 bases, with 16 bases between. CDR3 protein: CSASSPQQSTDTQYF. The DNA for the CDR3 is TGCAGTGCCAGTTCCCCGCAGCAAAGCACAGATACGCAGTATTTT.

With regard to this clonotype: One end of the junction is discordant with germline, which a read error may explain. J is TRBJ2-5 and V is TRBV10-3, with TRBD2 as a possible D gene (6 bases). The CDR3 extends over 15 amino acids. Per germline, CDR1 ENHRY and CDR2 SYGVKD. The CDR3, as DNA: TGTACCATCAGTGAGGGAGGACGTCTCCGGGAGACCCATTACTTC. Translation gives CTISEGGRLRETHYF.

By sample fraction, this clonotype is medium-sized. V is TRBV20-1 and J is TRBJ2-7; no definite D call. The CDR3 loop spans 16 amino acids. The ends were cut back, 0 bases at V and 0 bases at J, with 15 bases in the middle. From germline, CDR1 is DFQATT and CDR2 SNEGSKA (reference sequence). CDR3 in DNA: TGCAGTGCTAGAGAAATGGGGATAACGAGCTCCTACGAGCAGTACTTC. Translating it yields CSAREMGITSSYEQYF.

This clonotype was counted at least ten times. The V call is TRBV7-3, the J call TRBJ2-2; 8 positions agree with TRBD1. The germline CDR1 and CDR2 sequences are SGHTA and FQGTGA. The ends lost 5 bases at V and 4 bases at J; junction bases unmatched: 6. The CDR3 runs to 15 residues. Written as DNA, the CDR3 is TGTGCCAGCAGCCCCCGGACAGGGTCCACCGGGGAGCTGTTTTTT. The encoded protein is CASSPRTGSTGELFF.

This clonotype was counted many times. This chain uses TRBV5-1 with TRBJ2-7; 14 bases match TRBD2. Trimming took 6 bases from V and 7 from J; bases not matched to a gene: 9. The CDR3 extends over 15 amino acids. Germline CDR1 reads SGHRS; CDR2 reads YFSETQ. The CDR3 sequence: CASTQGTSGSGEQYF. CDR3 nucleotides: TGCGCCAGCACCCAGGGGACTAGCGGGAGCGGAGAGCAGTACTTC.

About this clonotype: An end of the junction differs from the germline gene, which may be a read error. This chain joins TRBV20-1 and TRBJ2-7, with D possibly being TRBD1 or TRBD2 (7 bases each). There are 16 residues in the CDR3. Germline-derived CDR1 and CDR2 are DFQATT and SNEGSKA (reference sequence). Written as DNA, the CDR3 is TGCAGTGCTAGATATAGGGGGCGGGGGCGCGACGACGAGCTGTACTTC. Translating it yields CSARYRGRGRDDELYF.

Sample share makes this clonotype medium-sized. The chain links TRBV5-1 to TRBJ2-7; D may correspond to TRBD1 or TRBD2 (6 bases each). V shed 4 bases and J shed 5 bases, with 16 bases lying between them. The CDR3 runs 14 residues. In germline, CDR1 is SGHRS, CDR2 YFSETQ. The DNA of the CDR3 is TGCGCCAGCAGCCCTAACCCAGGGGAGGACGAGCAGTACTTC. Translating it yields CASSPNPGEDEQYF.

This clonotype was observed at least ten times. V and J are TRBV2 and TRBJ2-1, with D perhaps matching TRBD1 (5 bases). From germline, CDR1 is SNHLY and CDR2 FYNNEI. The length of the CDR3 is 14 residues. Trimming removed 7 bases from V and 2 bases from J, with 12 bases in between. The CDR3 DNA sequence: TGTGCCAGCAAGGGCAGGGTTACCTACAATGAGCAGTTCTTC. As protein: CASKGRVTYNEQFF.

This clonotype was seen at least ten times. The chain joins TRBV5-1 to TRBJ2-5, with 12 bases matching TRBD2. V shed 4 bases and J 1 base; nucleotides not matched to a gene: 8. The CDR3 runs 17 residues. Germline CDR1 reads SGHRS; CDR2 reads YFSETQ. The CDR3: CASSPVLAGGPQETQYF. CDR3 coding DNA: TGCGCCAGCAGCCCGGTACTAGCGGGGGGTCCCCAAGAGACCCAGTACTTC. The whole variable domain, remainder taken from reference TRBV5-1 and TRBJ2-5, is KAGVTQTPRYLIKTRGQQVTLSCSPISGHRSVSWYQQTPGQGLQFLFEYFSETQRNKGNFPGRFSGRQFSNSRSEMNVSTLELGDSALYLCASSPVLAGGPQETQYFGPGTRLLVL.

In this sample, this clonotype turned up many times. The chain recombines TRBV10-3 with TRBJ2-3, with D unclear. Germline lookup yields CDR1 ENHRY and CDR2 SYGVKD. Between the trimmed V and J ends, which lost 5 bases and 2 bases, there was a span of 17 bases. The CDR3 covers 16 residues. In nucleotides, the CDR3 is TGTGCCATCAGTACCCTCGGACGTACCTCCACAGATACGCAGTATTTT. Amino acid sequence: CAISTLGRTSTDTQYF.